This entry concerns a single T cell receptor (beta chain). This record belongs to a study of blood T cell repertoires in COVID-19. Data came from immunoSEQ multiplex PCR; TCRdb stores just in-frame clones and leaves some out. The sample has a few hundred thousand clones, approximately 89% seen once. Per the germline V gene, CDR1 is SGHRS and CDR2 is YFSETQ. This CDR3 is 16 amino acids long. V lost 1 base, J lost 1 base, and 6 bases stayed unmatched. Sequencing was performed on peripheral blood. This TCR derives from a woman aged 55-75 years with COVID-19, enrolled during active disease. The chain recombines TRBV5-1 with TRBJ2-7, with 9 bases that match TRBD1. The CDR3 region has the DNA TGCGCCAGCAGCTTGACCACAGGGGGCGGTTCCTACGAGCAGTACTTC. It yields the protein CASSLTTGGGSYEQYF. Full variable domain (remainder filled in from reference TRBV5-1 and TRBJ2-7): KAGVTQTPRYLIKTRGQQVTLSCSPISGHRSVSWYQQTPGQGLQFLFEYFSETQRNKGNFPGRFSGRQFSNSRSEMNVSTLELGDSALYLCASSLTTGGGSYEQYFGPGTRLTVT.